These 21 T cell receptor beta chains came from one sample sequenced in a study of cytomegalovirus exposure and HLA in healthy donors. PCR employed 60 Vbeta and 13 Jbeta primers. Profiling relied on immunoSEQ multiplex PCR, and the TCRdb table lists in-frame clones only, not all of them. The sample lists about 160,000 clones, approximately 78% occurring once. Sequences were obtained from PBMCs. The receptors here all came from a woman aged 25 to 45 in good health and CMV-seropositive.

This clone was counted a single time. A junction boundary mismatches the germline segment, possibly from a read error. V gene TRBV29-1 combines with J gene TRBJ1-2; D is possibly TRBD1 (6 bases). Germline assignment: CDR1 SQVTM and CDR2 ANQGSEA. CDR3 length equals 12 residues. CDR3 DNA: TGTGTTATCCCTGACAGGAACTATGGCTACACCTTC. Translated, it gives CVIPDRNYGYTF.

The CDR3 coding sequence is TGTGCCAGCAGCGTAGACAGGACCATGAACACTGAAGCTTTCTTT. Residues: CASSVDRTMNTEAFF. The chain joins TRBV9 to TRBJ1-1; a possible D gene is TRBD1 (5 bases). CDR1 SGDLS and CDR2 YYNGEE come from the germline V gene. The CDR3 runs to 15 residues. V lost 0 bases, J lost 0 bases, and 9 bases lay in between.

The V and J genes are TRBV4-1 and TRBJ1-2; 8 nucleotides agree with TRBD1. Germline V gene data show CDR1 as MGHRA and CDR2 as YSYEKL. CDR3 length: 15 amino acids. V lost 4 bases and J lost 2; bases outside the gene matches: 6. Written as DNA, the CDR3 is TGCGCCAGCAGCCGAGGGGGACAGGAGAACTATGGCTACACCTTC. Amino acids: CASSRGGQENYGYTF.

The chain employs TRBV2 and TRBJ1-1, with D possibly matching TRBD1 (5 bases). Per the germline V gene, CDR1 is SNHLY and CDR2 is FYNNEI. V lost 1 base, J lost 4 bases, and 10 bases lay in between. The CDR3 length is 14 residues. The CDR3 DNA reads as TGTGCCAGCAGTGAAGTTCGGGACTTCACTGAAGCTTTCTTT. Protein: CASSEVRDFTEAFF.

This chain joins TRBV27 and TRBJ1-2, with unresolved D. V was shortened by 5 bases and J by 4 bases, with 8 bases between the two germline ends. CDR3 size: 12 residues. In germline, CDR1 is MNHEY, CDR2 SMNVEV (reference sequence). The CDR3 loop reads CASSEAGYGYTF. The CDR3 DNA reads as TGTGCCAGCAGTGAGGCCGGCTATGGCTACACCTTC.

CDR3 protein: CASSKWGRQPGYEQYF. In nucleotides, the CDR3 is TGTGCCAGCAGCAAGTGGGGGCGACAGCCAGGCTACGAGCAGTACTTC. V is TRBV5-6 and J is TRBJ2-7; D possibly corresponds to TRBD1 (6 bases). The CDR3 is made up of 16 amino acids. The germline V gene encodes CDR1 SGHDT and CDR2 YYEEEE. Between the trimmed V and J ends, which lost 4 bases and 3 bases, there was a span of 20 bases.

This clone was detected only a few times. The CDR3 nucleotides are TGTGCCAGCAGCTCTCGGGCAGGGACAGGGGATAGCAATCAGCCCCAGCATTTT. This codes for CASSSRAGTGDSNQPQHF. The chain carries TRBV4-2 and TRBJ1-5; 10 positions agree with TRBD1. Germline-derived CDR1 and CDR2 are LGHNA and YNFKEQ. The CDR3 runs 18 residues. The ends lost 5 bases at V and 0 bases at J; junction bases unmatched: 10.

The chain employs TRBV6-1 and TRBJ2-5; unclear D gene. The CDR3 is 13 residues long. CDR1 is MNHNS, CDR2 SASEGT, per germline. With 8 bases removed from V and 7 bases from J, the gap between germline ends came to 17 bases. The CDR3 DNA reads as TGTGCCAGCGCCCCACGCGGAGTTGGGACCCAGTACTTC. Its protein is CASAPRGVGTQYF.

The rearrangement joins TRBV19 to TRBJ2-1; 7 bases align to TRBD1. The length of the CDR3 is 14 residues. The V segment lost 3 bases and the J segment 4 bases; nucleotides outside the gene matches: 3. CDR1 is LNHDA, CDR2 SQIVND, per germline (reference sequence). The CDR3, as DNA: TGTGCCAGTAGTATTACAGGGGCATACAATGAGCAGTTCTTC. Its translation: CASSITGAYNEQFF. Drawing the rest from reference TRBV19 and TRBJ2-1, the complete variable domain is DGGITQSPKYLFRKEGQNVTLSCEQNLNHDAMYWYRQDPGQGLRLIYYSQIVNDFQKGDIAEGYSVSREKKESFPLTVTSAQKNPTAFYLCASSITGAYNEQFFGPGTRLTVL.

This clone was counted at least ten times. The genes are TRBV2 and TRBJ2-5; TRBD2 matches at 9 bases. CDR1 is SNHLY, CDR2 FYNNEI, per germline. V lost 5 bases to trimming and J lost 5 bases; unmatched junction nucleotides: 0. The CDR3 contains 12 residues. The CDR3, as DNA: TGTGCCAGCAGTACTAGCGGGGAGACCCAGTACTTC. This sequence encodes CASSTSGETQYF. Drawing the rest from reference TRBV2 and TRBJ2-5, the complete variable domain is EPEVTQTPSHQVTQMGQEVILRCVPISNHLYFYWYRQILGQKVEFLVSFYNNEISEKSEIFDDQFSVERPDGSNFTLKIRSTKLEDSAMYFCASSTSGETQYFGPGTRLLVL.

In this sample, this clone turned up once. The chain has TRBV30 and TRBJ1-2, with D perhaps matching TRBD1 (5 bases). V was clipped by 3 bases and J by 4 bases, with 12 bases between them. The CDR3 covers 13 residues. Germline assignment: CDR1 GTSNPN and CDR2 SVGIG (reference sequence). The CDR3 reads CAWSHTGTYGYTF. The CDR3 coding sequence is TGTGCCTGGAGCCATACAGGAACCTATGGCTACACCTTC.

This clone was detected only once. V gene TRBV5-4 combines with J gene TRBJ2-5, with 11 bases lining up with TRBD2. The ends lost 1 base at V and 5 bases at J; junction bases unmatched: 7. The CDR3 totals 16 residues. Per germline, CDR1 SGHNT and CDR2 YYREEE (reference sequence). Here the CDR3 DNA reads TGTGCCAGCAGCTTGTTGCTAGCGGGGGGTTGGGAGACCCAGTACTTC. It codes for CASSLLLAGGWETQYF.

This clone was detected only once. The rearrangement uses TRBV9 and TRBJ2-1, with TRBD1 identical over 9 bases. The V gene's germline CDR1 is SGDLS and CDR2 YYNGEE. The CDR3 sequence is 16 residues long. V shed 4 bases, J shed 3 bases, and the junction held 8 bases outside the gene matches. CDR3 in amino acids: CASSPRTGEIYNEQFF. In DNA form, the CDR3 reads TGTGCCAGCAGCCCCAGGACAGGGGAGATCTACAATGAGCAGTTCTTC.

V is TRBV5-4 and J is TRBJ2-7, with unresolved D. The CDR3 totals 16 residues. V lost 0 bases to trimming and J lost 2 bases, with 15 bases between them. CDR1 is SGHNT and CDR2 is YYREEE in the germline V gene (reference sequence). The CDR3 DNA follows: TGTGCCAGCAGCTTGGACGGTCCCGTCCCGACCTACGAGCAGTACTTC. It translates to CASSLDGPVPTYEQYF.

This chain connects TRBV10-2 to TRBJ1-5, with TRBD1 matching over 7 bases. The V and J ends lost 4 bases and 5 bases, in that order; junction bases with no gene match: 5. Germline assignment: CDR1 WSHSY and CDR2 SAAADI. The CDR3 spans 14 residues. CDR3 amino acids: CASSGQGADQPQHF. Written as DNA, the CDR3 is TGCGCCAGCAGTGGACAGGGAGCGGATCAGCCCCAGCATTTT.

The V call is TRBV19, the J call TRBJ1-2, with 7 bases matching TRBD1. The CDR3 consists of 15 residues. Germline loops: CDR1 LNHDA, CDR2 SQIVND (reference sequence). V lost 2 bases and J lost 8; bases outside the gene matches: 11. The DNA for the CDR3 is TGTGCCAGTAGTATATTCTCCCAGGGGGTAAAGGGCTACACCTTC. This gives the protein CASSIFSQGVKGYTF.

This chain links TRBV7-9 with TRBJ2-5; 9 bases are shared with TRBD1. Germline V gene data show CDR1 as SEHNR and CDR2 as FQNEAQ (reference sequence). V gave up 5 bases and J gave up 1 base; unmatched junction bases: 17. The CDR3 loop spans 19 amino acids. This chain's CDR3 is CASSPGTRGGQGIQETQYF. CDR3 nucleotides: TGTGCCAGCAGCCCCGGGACGAGGGGGGGACAGGGAATCCAAGAGACCCAGTACTTC.

V usage is TRBV7-2 and J usage is TRBJ2-7; D is unresolved. The V end was cut by 0 bases, the J end by 3 bases, with 12 bases between. The germline gives CDR1 SGHTA, CDR2 FQGNSA. The CDR3 is made up of 15 amino acids. This CDR3 is CASSLASTGYYEQYF. CDR3 DNA: TGTGCCAGCAGCTTAGCATCTACCGGGTACTACGAGCAGTACTTC.

The J gene is TRBJ1-3, the V gene TRBV2, with unresolved D. The CDR3 contains 17 residues. V was trimmed by 2 bases and J by 0 bases, leaving 14 bases between them. Germline assignment: CDR1 SNHLY and CDR2 FYNNEI. CDR3 residues: CASSELGANLSGNTIYF. The CDR3, as DNA: TGTGCCAGCAGTGAATTGGGCGCTAACCTCTCTGGAAACACCATATATTTT.

The chain combines TRBV18 with TRBJ1-1; D perhaps matches TRBD1 (5 bases). The length of the CDR3 is 13 residues. Deletions cut 1 base from V and 5 bases from J, with 8 bases between. Germline CDR1 reads KGHSH; CDR2 reads LQKENI. DNA of the CDR3: TGTGCCAGCTCACCACAGGGGAGGACTGAAGCTTTCTTT. Translating gives CASSPQGRTEAFF.

In DNA, the CDR3 is TGTGCCAGCTCACCCCAGGGCGACGGACGCTATGGCTACACCTTC. It specifies CASSPQGDGRYGYTF. This chain uses TRBV18 with TRBJ1-2; D possibly corresponds to TRBD1 (5 bases). The V end lost 3 bases, the J end lost 4 bases, and 15 bases lay between the germline ends. Germline-derived CDR1 and CDR2 are KGHSH and LQKENI. The CDR3 runs 15 residues.